This T cell receptor beta chain was found in a study of cytomegalovirus exposure and HLA in healthy donors listed by TCRdb under 2017. Turning to the overall study: An earlier analysis of under 600 of the donors reported 276 Gb of sequence data and some 120 million unique TCR beta sequences from about 200 million T cells. Around 300 gigabases of sequencing data and 70 million to 85 million unique TCR sequences were included in an early release covering over 600 HLA-typed donors. The genetic ancestry cluster associated with self-reported Caucasian donors included 65% to 90% of the roughly 400 genotyped donors. The study aimed to test whether cataloging public T cell receptors could reveal signatures of past pathogen exposure. The T cell repertoires of roughly 660 subjects were profiled by immunosequencing and related to cytomegalovirus serostatus. Besides the first cohort of roughly 660 subjects, a separate validation cohort made up of 90 to 150 different subjects was used. The study combined high-throughput TCR immunosequencing, statistical association of individual TCRs with disease status, and machine learning to predict cytomegalovirus infection status. In a later analysis, previously published TCR beta repertoires from about 640 donors were re-analyzed and high-resolution HLA genotyping was added so that TCR occurrence patterns could be studied. In the later analysis, no new phenotypic data were used to find candidate immune exposures; instead, reliance was placed on TCR beta sequences and their occurrence across donors. To decide whether each TCR beta V gene segment behaved as functional or pseudogenic, an earlier analysis of fewer than 750 of the donors relied on high-throughput TCR beta sequencing. Donor age, sex, ethnicity and CMV serostatus were compiled together with the repertoire data. In a later genetic analysis, genome-wide SNP genotypes for about three fifths of the roughly 670 donors were used, and that subset was treated as a discovery cohort. Every discovery cohort repertoire had been produced on one sequencing platform. HLA typing covered class I and class II loci at four-digit resolution. The number of typed donors differed by locus: about 620-640 for A, B, C, DRB1 and DQB1; 522 for DQA1; approximately 600 for DPA1; and about 450 for DPB1. Because of strong linkage in the cohort, five DR-DQ haplotypes were treated as single units for association and clustering. Across around 400 genotyped donors of the cohort, an average of about 250,000 unique TCR beta nucleotide sequences per donor were sequenced, and 15% to 20% of those sequences were non-productive.

Library generation was performed with the immunoSEQ multiplex PCR assay. The multiplex PCR relied on a mix of 60 forward primers for TCR Vbeta segments and 13 reverse primers for TCR Jbeta segments. A multiplex PCR assay on genomic DNA amplified the CDR3 region of rearranged TCR beta genes. On the Illumina HiSeq System, the amplified TCR beta libraries were sequenced as 87-base-pair reads. Per the source publication's procedure: In a later analysis, roughly 80 million unique TCR beta chains were counted across the approximately 640 repertoires, and roughly 10 million of these chains were shared by at least two donors. A nearest-neighbor algorithm error-corrected the raw reads and collapsed the reads into unique sequences, merging closely related sequences to remove PCR and sequencing errors. CDR3 sequences were aligned to IMGT reference sequences to assign V, D and J gene segments. Each retained sequence needed at least a six-nucleotide match to both a V gene segment and a J gene segment. Rearrangements were classified as productive when the CDR3 lacked stop codons and remained in frame with V and J, and all other rearrangements were classified as non-productive. CDR3 was defined by IMGT convention, running from the second conserved V-encoded cysteine to the conserved J-encoded phenylalanine. The earlier analysis of a few hundred of the donors excluded sequences that lacked an unambiguous match to a single V gene segment. An earlier analysis of under 750 of the donors called V segments functional above 56.7% productive rearrangements and segregating when the between-donor standard deviation exceeded 5%. A statistical classification framework was built for diagnosing cytomegalovirus status from the catalog of TCR beta chain sequences. A later analysis assigned V and J genes by comparing TCR nucleotide sequences with IMGT/GENE-DB human TR gene sequences. Using the TCRdist pipeline, a later analysis assigned CDR3 sequences along with most-parsimonious VDJ recombination scenarios. In a later analysis, each TCR beta chain was defined by its CDR3 amino acid sequence together with its V-gene family, and reads lacking a unique V-gene family were excluded. A later analysis removed 592 highly shared, low-generation-probability nucleotide sequences to deal with suspected cross-contamination and a sequencing artifact. In a later analysis, a clonal expansion index for each public chain was calculated from normalized within-repertoire ranks of inferred template counts. In a later analysis, generation probabilities were computed using a VDJ recombination model fitted to out-of-frame rearrangements, and the results were checked against IGoR. In a later analysis, hypergeometric tests were used to score TCR-TCR, TCR-HLA and TCR-CMV co-occurrence, with a repertoire-size bias correction applied to TCR pairs. To estimate false discovery rates, a later analysis permuted the HLA or CMV assignments 20 times. In a later analysis, co-occurring TCRs were grouped using DBSCAN, and TCRdist sequence similarity was added for clustering within HLA-allele-positive subsets. Repertoires with fewer than 30,000 or more than 120,000 public chains, plus five repertoires with anomalous nucleotide sharing, were excluded from co-occurrence clustering. What TCRdb holds here is the immuneACCESS table cut down to in-frame rearrangements. Part of the clones is not present; checked against another copy, under half of the missing clones reflect an unresolved V gene, and the others are unexplained. That table is the source of V, J and clone size, and D and trimming were worked out from the DNA. This sample lists over 150,000 clones; about 80% were detected once. The top ten clonotypes cover around 2.4% of the sample.

The investigation overall reported the following: An association between a missense DCLRE1C variant and V-gene and J-gene trimming of TCR beta chains was found in a later genetic analysis and replicated in an independent cohort. Because HLA typing was unavailable for some donors at each locus, only the typed subset was used in association tests. When HLA alleles, especially DR and DQ, strongly co-occurred, attributing TCR associations to individual alleles was difficult. The cohort was sequenced for TCR beta chains only, and without alpha or paired-chain data the features that could be detected were limited. Some IMGT-functional V segments, including TRBV6-2 and TRBV6-3, could not be distinguished by the 87-base-pair reads and were therefore excluded. A later analysis reported that several top co-occurrence clusters appeared linked to parvovirus B19, influenza, CMV and Epstein-Barr virus. In both the original and validation cohorts, the classifier was reported to diagnose cytomegalovirus status with high specificity and sensitivity. In a later analysis, HLA-associated TCR beta chains were found to be more clonally expanded and to have lower generation probabilities than equally common non-associated chains. Most TCR sequences were seen in very few donors, while some public TCRs were found in many individuals. Because counts were too low, 15 to 20 rarely observed V segments, including chromosome 9 orphons, were excluded from the earlier analysis of some 540 of the donors. It was suggested by the authors that the approach could potentially be generalized to other disease states and immunological phenotypes. According to a later analysis, most CMV-associated TCR beta chains appeared to be HLA-restricted, and the HLA associations seemed to be driven largely by CMV exposure. A cluster of highly shared sequence variants was judged likely to be a technical artifact of the sequencing pipeline. Linkage disequilibrium might explain the correlated functional status among segregating V segments, but an unknown experimental factor could not be excluded. In a later genetic analysis, fewer N-insertions in productive TCRs were reported among donors in an Asian-associated ancestry cluster than the approximately 630-donor mean. At a false discovery rate of 0.05, a later analysis linked about 17,000 TCR beta sequences to specific HLA alleles. According to a later analysis, TCR association rates differed among HLA loci, with DRB1 alleles showing the most associated TCRs and HLA-C alleles showing the fewest. Immune exposure information for the cohort was limited to CMV serostatus. An earlier analysis of several hundred of the donors showed that most TCR beta V segments appeared in productive rearrangements either about 87% or about 30% of the time, which broadly matched IMGT annotations. A further reported finding was that TCR beta sequences accurately predicted the HLA-A and HLA-B alleles for most subjects in the first cohort. Three of the identified cytomegalovirus-associated TCR beta chains were confirmed in vitro to be specific for cytomegalovirus antigens. The study gave a list of around 170 TCR beta chains associated with cytomegalovirus. Presence/absence analyses assumed roughly uniform sequencing depth across donors, an assumption that may not hold.

The germline V gene (reference sequence) sets CDR1 to SGHNT and CDR2 to YYREEE. At the junction V is shortened by 0 bases and J by 6 bases; bases outside the gene matches: 1. The cysteine opens and the phenylalanine closes a CDR3 of 14 amino acids. The only DNA kept is the CDR3, 42 bases in frame from the first base. This clone was counted between two and nine times. This receptor's antigen is unknown. No base quality values were provided; no much bigger clone lies one nucleotide off. The cohort comprised some 700 healthy bone marrow donors. All cohort members were sampled while nominally healthy, although unrecorded immune exposures were likely present. The donor was CMV seronegative and was included in the group of approximately 350 seronegative cohort members. Every donor gave a peripheral blood sample, and the peripheral blood mononuclear cells from that sample were used for TCR beta sequencing. Genomic DNA was extracted from the blood cell samples with the Qiagen DNeasy Blood Extraction Kit.

The sequence derives from a woman between 25 and 40 years old in good health and CMV-seronegative. Recombination connected TRBV5-4 to TRBJ2-1; 9 bases in the junction line up with TRBD1. Sequenced sample: PBMCs. Here the CDR3 is given as CASSLDRGPNEQFF. The nucleotides read TGTGCCAGCAGCTTGGACAGGGGGCCCAATGAGCAGTTCTTC.